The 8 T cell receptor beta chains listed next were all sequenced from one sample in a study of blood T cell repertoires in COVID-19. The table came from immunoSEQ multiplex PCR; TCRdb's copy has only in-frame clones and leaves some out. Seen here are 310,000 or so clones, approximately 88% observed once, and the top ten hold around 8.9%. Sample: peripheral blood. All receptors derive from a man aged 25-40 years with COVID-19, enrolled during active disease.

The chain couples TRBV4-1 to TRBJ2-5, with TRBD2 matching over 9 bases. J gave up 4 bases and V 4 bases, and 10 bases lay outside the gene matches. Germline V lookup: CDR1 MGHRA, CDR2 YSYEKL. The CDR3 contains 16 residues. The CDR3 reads CASSPNGRGGGETQYF. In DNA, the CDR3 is TGCGCCAGCAGCCCCAATGGGCGGGGGGGCGGAGAGACCCAGTACTTC.

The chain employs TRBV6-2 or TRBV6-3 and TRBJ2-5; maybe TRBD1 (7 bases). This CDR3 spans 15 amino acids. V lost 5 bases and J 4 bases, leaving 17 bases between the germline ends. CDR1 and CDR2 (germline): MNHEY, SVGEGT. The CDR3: CASSQGGRETETQYF. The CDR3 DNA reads TGTGCCAGCAGTCAGGGGGGCAGGGAGACAGAGACCCAGTACTTC.

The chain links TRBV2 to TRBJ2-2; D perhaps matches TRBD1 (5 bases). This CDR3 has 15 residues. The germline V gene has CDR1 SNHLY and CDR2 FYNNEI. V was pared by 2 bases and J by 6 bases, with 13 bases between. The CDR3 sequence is CASSEIGQVAGELFF. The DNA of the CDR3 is TGTGCCAGCAGTGAAATAGGACAAGTGGCCGGGGAGCTGTTTTTT.

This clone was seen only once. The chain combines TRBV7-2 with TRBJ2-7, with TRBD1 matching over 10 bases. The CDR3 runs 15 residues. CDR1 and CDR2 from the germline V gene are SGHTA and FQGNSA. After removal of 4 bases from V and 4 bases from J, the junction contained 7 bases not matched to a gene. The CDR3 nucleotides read TGTGCCAGCAGCTCCCAGGGACAGGGGTATTACGAGCAGTACTTC. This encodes CASSSQGQGYYEQYF.

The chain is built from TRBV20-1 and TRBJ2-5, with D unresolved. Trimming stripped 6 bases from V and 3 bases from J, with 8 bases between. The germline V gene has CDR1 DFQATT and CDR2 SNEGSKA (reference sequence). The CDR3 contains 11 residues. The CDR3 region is CSAGTEETQYF. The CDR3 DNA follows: TGCAGTGCCGGAACAGAAGAGACCCAGTACTTC.

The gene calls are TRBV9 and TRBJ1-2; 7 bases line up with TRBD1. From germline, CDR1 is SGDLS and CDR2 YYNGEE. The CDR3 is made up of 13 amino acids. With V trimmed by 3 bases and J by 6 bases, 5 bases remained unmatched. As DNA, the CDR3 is TGTGCCAGCAGCGCAGGACAGGCCCATGGCTACACCTTC. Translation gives CASSAGQAHGYTF.

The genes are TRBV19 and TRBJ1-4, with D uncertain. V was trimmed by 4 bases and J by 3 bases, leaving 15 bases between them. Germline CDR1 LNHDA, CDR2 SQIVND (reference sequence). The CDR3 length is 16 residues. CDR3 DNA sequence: TGTGCCAGTAGTAGCCGTCGACGGGAATCTAATGAAAAACTGTTTTTT. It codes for CASSSRRRESNEKLFF.

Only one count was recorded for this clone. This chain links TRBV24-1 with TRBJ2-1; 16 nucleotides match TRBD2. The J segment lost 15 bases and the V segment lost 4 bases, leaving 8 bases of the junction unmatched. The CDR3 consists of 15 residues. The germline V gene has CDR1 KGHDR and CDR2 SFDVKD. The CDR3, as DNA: TGTGCCACCAGTGACTGGGGACTAGCGGGAGGGCATTCGTTCTTC. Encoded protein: CATSDWGLAGGHSFF.